This T cell receptor beta chain emerged from a study of cytomegalovirus exposure and HLA in healthy donors. Whole-study results and caveats: Rare sequences made up most TCRs, while some public TCRs were found in many donors.

A note on this clone: Its antigen remains unidentified.

In the PCR, 60 Vbeta and 13 Jbeta primers were used. Sequencing was performed with immunoSEQ multiplex PCR; in TCRdb, only in-frame clones are kept and a portion is missing. The sample holds around 150,000 clones, roughly three quarters seen once. The CDR3 loop spans 16 amino acids. V lost 1 base and J lost 0, with 14 bases in between. Germline lookup yields CDR1 SQVTM and CDR2 ANQGSEA. The CMV serostatus of this donor went unrecorded. This sequence joins TRBV29-1 and TRBJ2-3; possible D gene TRBD1, 7 bases. The source material was PBMCs. This receptor was taken from a human donor in good health. The CDR3 DNA sequence: TGCAGCGTTGAAGGAGACAGGGAGGAGAGCACAGATACGCAGTATTTT. Translated, it gives CSVEGDREESTDTQYF.